These T cell receptor beta chains were read from a single sample in a study of vaccination and CD4 T cells after COVID-19. TCRdb reprocessed the PCR reads with MiXCR, giving one entry per CDR3 protein. The sample has approximately 16,000 distinct CDR3 sequences; about three quarters are singletons. For these receptors, no antigen is known. The sequencing input was CD4+ T cells from blood, cultured in vitro. Receptors originate from a human donor who had recovered from COVID-19. Both conserved end residues are trimmed from each CDR3. Fields, in order: V gene, CDR3 protein.

TRBV5-1,ASSLVRQATCNQPQH
TRBV21-1,AHLETDTQY
TRBV20-1,SARDSLSGSGETQY
TRBV15,ATSREGGRSTDTQY
TRBV6-2/TRBV6-3,ASIMTGTANTEAF
TRBV25-1,ASVPHATNTEAF
TRBV6-1,ASSETGLALAGELF
TRBV19,ASSIGGTSRGETQY
TRBV19,ASSIREASGAF
TRBV7-2,ASTSSGGLYNEQF
TRBV28,ASSSRNRAGNTIY
TRBV6-1,ASVPGQGMNTEAF
TRBV30,AWTPLSGYT
TRBV11-1,ASRPGGGQETQY
TRBV6-1,ASRPLRVTDTQY
TRBV20-1,SFWGGTSTDTQY
TRBV20-1,SAQDRDEKLF
TRBV28,ASSLPELARDTQY
TRBV6-1,ASSPGGENYGYT
TRBV28,ASSLAGVGTDTQY
TRBV28,ASSLSPQHEAF
TRBV14,ASSRAYTGGHGYT
TRBV24-1,ATSDPCRLIPYEQY
TRBV20-1,SAREGPDYEQY
TRBV4-2,ASSIRGGVTNYGYT
TRBV6-5,ASSYSSKGNTEAF
TRBV20-1,SAKNPGQTNTEAF
TRBV21-1,ASIQSSGEYKGSYEQY
TRBV15,ATSGGRSYGYT
TRBV6-4,ASMESQPQH
TRBV27,ASLDVFFRTLH
TRBV7-7,ASSQDREETRY
TRBV5-4,ASGPNPNSPLH
TRBV20-1,SARGRGGGSGTQY
TRBV7-8,ASSARQGPYSGSNQPQH
TRBV15,ATSRPGQGNSPLH
TRBV28,ASSLLASSYNEQF
TRBV6-5,ASSYLGDTEAF
TRBV2,ASSEFEGTQY
TRBV2,ASSTSWADTQY
TRBV20-1,SAPLAGERLGQF
TRBV30,AWSRLAGGLY
TRBV5-1,ASSPAGDGYGYT
TRBV20-1,SARATSGSLSNYEQY
TRBV27,ASRKNRDRLSNQPQH
TRBV19,ASLPWTGFLYGYT
TRBV19,ASSTINEQF
TRBV5-1,ASSLADRANSPLH
TRBV24-1,ATSDQTRSTDTQY
TRBV11-3,ASSFRFGQGATGELF